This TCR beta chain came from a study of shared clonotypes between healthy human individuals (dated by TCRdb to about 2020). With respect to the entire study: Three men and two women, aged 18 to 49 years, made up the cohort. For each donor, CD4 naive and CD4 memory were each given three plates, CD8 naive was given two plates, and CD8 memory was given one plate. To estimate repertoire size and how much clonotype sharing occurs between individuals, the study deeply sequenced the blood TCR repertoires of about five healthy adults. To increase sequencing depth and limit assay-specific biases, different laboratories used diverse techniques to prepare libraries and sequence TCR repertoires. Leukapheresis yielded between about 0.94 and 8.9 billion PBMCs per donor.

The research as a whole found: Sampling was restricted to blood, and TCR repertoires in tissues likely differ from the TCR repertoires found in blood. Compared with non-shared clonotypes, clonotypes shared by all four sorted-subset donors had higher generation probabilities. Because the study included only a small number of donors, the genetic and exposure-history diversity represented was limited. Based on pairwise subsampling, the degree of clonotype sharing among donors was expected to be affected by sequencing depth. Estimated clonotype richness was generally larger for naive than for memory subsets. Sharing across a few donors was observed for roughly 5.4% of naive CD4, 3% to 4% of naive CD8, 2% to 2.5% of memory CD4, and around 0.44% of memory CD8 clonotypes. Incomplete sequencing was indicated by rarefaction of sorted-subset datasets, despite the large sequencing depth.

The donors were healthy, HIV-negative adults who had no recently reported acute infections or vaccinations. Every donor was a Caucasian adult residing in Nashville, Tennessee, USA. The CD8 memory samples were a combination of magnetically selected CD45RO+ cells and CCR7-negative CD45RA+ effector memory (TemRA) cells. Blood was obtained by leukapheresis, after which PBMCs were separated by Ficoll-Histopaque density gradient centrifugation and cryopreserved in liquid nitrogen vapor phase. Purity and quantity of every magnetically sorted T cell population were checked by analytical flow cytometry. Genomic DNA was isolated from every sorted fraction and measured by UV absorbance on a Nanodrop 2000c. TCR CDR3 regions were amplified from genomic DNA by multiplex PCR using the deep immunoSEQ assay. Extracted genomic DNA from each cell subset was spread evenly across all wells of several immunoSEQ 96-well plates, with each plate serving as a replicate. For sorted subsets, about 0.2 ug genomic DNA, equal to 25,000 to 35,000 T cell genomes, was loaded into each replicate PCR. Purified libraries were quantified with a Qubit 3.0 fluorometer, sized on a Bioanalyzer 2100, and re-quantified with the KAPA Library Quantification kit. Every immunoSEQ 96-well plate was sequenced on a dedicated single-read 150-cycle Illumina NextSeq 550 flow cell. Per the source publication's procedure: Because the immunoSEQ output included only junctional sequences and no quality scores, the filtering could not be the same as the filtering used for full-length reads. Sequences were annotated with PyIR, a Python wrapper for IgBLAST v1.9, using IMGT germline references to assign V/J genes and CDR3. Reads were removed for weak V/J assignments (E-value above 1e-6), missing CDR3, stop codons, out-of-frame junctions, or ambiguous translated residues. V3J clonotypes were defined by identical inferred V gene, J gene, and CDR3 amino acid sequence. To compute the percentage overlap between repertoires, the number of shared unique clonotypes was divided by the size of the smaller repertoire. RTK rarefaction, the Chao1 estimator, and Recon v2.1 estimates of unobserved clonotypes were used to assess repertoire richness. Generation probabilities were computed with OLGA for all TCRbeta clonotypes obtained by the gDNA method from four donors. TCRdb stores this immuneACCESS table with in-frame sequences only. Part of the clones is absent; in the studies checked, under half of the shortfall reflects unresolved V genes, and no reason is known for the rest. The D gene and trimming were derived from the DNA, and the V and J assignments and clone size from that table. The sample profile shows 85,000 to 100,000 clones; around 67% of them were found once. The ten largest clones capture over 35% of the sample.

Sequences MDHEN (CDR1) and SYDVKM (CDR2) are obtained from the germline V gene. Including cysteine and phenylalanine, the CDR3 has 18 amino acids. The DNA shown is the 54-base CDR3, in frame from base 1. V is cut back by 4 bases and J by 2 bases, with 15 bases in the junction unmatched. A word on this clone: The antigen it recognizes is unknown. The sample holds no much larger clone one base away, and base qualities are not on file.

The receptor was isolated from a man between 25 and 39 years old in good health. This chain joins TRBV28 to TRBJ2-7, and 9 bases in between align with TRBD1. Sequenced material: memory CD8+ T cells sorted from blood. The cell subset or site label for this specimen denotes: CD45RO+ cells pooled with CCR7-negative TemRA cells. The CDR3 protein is CASSSPMGQGLYTYEQYF. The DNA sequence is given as TGTGCCAGCAGTTCTCCCATGGGACAGGGTCTTTACACCTACGAGCAGTACTTC.